A selection of T cell receptor beta chains follows, all from one sample in a study of T cell repertoires in ileal Crohn's disease. Libraries were prepared by immunoSEQ multiplex PCR; TCRdb keeps only in-frame clonotypes and omits some of them. Of over 15,000 clones listed, about three quarters are singletons. Input material: ileal tissue. These TCRs come from an adult with Crohn's disease. CDR3s leave out the opening cysteine and the closing phenylalanine or tryptophan. Not every row has a clone size; where given, it reads once, few, many or a size class.

abundance: once
j_gene: TRBJ1-2
v_gene: TRBV10-3
CDR3aa: AISEGIIGGGYGYT

abundance: -
j_gene: TRBJ2-7
v_gene: TRBV2
CDR3aa: ASRGTGGSYEQY

abundance: -
j_gene: TRBJ1-2
v_gene: TRBV27
CDR3aa: ASSLSPGRVYT

abundance: -
j_gene: TRBJ1-2
v_gene: TRBV5-3
CDR3aa: ARSLGQGMLTKANYGYT

abundance: few
j_gene: TRBJ2-7
v_gene: TRBV14
CDR3aa: ASSPGNYEQY

abundance: few
j_gene: TRBJ2-7
v_gene: TRBV2
CDR3aa: ASSSTGVYEQY

abundance: -
j_gene: TRBJ2-1
v_gene: TRBV5-6
CDR3aa: ASSSPGGAGGDYNEQF

abundance: -
j_gene: TRBJ2-1
v_gene: TRBV5-1
CDR3aa: ASSSILAGGYNEQF

abundance: once
j_gene: TRBJ2-2
v_gene: TRBV2
CDR3aa: ASSDRSPGELF

abundance: -
j_gene: TRBJ1-2
v_gene: TRBV20-1
CDR3aa: SAEPGDGYT

abundance: few
j_gene: TRBJ1-6
v_gene: TRBV6-6
CDR3aa: ASSEGQYNSPLH

abundance: -
j_gene: TRBJ1-1
v_gene: TRBV7-9
CDR3aa: ASSLGGLIGTEAF

abundance: once
j_gene: TRBJ1-5
v_gene: TRBV28
CDR3aa: ASSKRLGQPQH

abundance: -
j_gene: TRBJ1-3
v_gene: TRBV19
CDR3aa: ASRFGTGGAGSGNTIY

abundance: -
j_gene: TRBJ2-5
v_gene: TRBV9
CDR3aa: ASSPRGLAGADSVETQY

abundance: -
j_gene: TRBJ2-2
v_gene: TRBV30
CDR3aa: AWRGTSDTGELF

abundance: once
j_gene: TRBJ2-1
v_gene: TRBV18
CDR3aa: ASSPVSGGSSYNEQF

abundance: -
j_gene: TRBJ2-3
v_gene: TRBV30
CDR3aa: AFSSAWDTQY

abundance: once
j_gene: TRBJ2-7
v_gene: TRBV7-2
CDR3aa: ASSGGGYPSYEQY

abundance: -
j_gene: TRBJ2-2
v_gene: TRBV23-1
CDR3aa: ASSQSLVLETLCSTGELF

abundance: -
j_gene: TRBJ2-5
v_gene: TRBV13
CDR3aa: ASSPPGRAYQETQY

abundance: -
j_gene: TRBJ2-1
v_gene: TRBV15
CDR3aa: ATSRVGLANSYNEQF

abundance: few
j_gene: TRBJ1-2
v_gene: TRBV29-1
CDR3aa: SVEHRGGGYT

abundance: few
j_gene: TRBJ1-2
v_gene: TRBV5-1
CDR3aa: ASSTASGTGGAVGYT

abundance: -
j_gene: TRBJ2-1
v_gene: TRBV7-8
CDR3aa: ASSQGLAGGNNEQF

abundance: once
j_gene: TRBJ2-3
v_gene: TRBV6-6
CDR3aa: ASRRDTDTQY

abundance: once
j_gene: TRBJ2-1
v_gene: TRBV5-6
CDR3aa: ASSPGPSRDEQF

abundance: -
j_gene: TRBJ2-1
v_gene: TRBV5-1
CDR3aa: ASSLEIAGGPDEQF

abundance: once
j_gene: TRBJ2-3
v_gene: TRBV2
CDR3aa: AASLADTQY

abundance: -
j_gene: TRBJ1-1
v_gene: TRBV4-1
CDR3aa: ASSPTINMNTEAF

abundance: -
j_gene: TRBJ1-1
v_gene: TRBV19
CDR3aa: ASSTPGNTEAF

abundance: -
j_gene: TRBJ2-3
v_gene: TRBV6-1
CDR3aa: ASSAKTSGRATDTQY